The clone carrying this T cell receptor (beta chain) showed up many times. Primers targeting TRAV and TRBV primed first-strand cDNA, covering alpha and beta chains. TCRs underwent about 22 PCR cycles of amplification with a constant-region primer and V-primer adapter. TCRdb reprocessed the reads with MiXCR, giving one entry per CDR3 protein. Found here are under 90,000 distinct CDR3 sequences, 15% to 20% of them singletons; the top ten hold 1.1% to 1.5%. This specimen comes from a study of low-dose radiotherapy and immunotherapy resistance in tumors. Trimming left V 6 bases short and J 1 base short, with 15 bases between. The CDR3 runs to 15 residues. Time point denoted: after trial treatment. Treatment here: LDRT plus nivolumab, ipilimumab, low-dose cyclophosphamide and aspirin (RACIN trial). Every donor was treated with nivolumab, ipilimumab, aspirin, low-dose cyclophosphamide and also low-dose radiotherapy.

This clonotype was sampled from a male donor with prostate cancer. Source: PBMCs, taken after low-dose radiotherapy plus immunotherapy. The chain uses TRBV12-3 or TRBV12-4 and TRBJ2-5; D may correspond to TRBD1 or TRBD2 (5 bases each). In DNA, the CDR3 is TGTGCCAGCAGCTCCGGGGCGGCCGCCCAAGAGACCCAGTACTTC. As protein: CASSSGAAAQETQYF.